One T cell receptor beta chain is described in this entry. What it binds is unknown. The sample is drawn from a study of shared clonotypes between healthy human individuals. The wider study: CD8 memory received one plate per donor, CD8 naive two, CD4 memory three and CD4 naive three. Study outcomes and limitations: Among donors, clonotype sharing was expected to be affected by sequencing depth. Compared with memory subsets, naive subsets generally had larger estimated richness.

This CDR3 spans 13 amino acids. Germline loops: CDR1 ENHRY, CDR2 SYGVKD. V was cut by 10 bases and J by 2 bases, with 12 bases left in between. Assay used: immunoSEQ multiplex PCR; TCRdb lists only in-frame clones, some missing. The data show nearly 1 million clones, about three quarters seen once. Negatively enriched CD4+ T cells were divided by CD45RA into naive and memory. The source is a man between 18 and 29 years old in good health. Specimen: memory CD4+ T cells sorted from blood. Documented subset: CD45RA-negative fraction. The gene calls are TRBV10-3 and TRBJ2-1; perhaps TRBD2 as D (5 bases). The CDR3 reads CATGLTTYNEQFF. The CDR3 DNA reads as TGTGCCACCGGACTGACTACCTACAATGAGCAGTTCTTC.